This TCR beta chain is from a study of blood T cell repertoires in COVID-19. Study-level background: Researchers got acute and convalescent COVID-19 samples from the United States, Italy and Spain. T cells, B-cell-depleted T cells, or PBMCs provided the cDNA or gDNA that served as material.

As originally analysed: Amplification from reference gene primers served as the basis for estimated nucleated cell counts. The protocol was immunoSEQ multiplex PCR, while the TCRdb copy is restricted to in-frame clones and leaves out a portion. The V and J calls and clone size come from that table; D and trimming were worked out from the DNA. The data show about 250,000 clones, more than 65% seen once. The germline gives CDR1 LNHDA, CDR2 SQIVND (reference sequence). V gave up 2 bases and J gave up 7 bases, with 5 bases separating them. This CDR3 comprises 11 residues. The V call is TRBV19, the J call TRBJ1-2, with D hard to call. Material for sequencing was peripheral blood. This TCR came from a man aged 45-60 years with active or convalescent COVID-19. The CDR3 here is CASSIRAGYTF. The CDR3 DNA is TGTGCCAGTAGTATACGAGCTGGCTACACCTTC.